A single sample is the source of the 17 T cell receptor beta chains below, sequenced in a study of blood T cell repertoires in COVID-19. Clones were sequenced by immunoSEQ multiplex PCR, and TCRdb holds only the in-frame ones, with some missing. The sample has about 280,000 clones, around 88% seen once. Sequenced material: peripheral blood. These receptors all come from a woman aged 30 to 39 who had recovered from COVID-19.

This clone showed up just once. This chain uses TRBV7-2 with TRBJ2-2, with unresolved D. With 5 bases removed from V and 2 bases from J, the gap between germline ends came to 15 bases. This CDR3 has 16 amino acids. In germline, CDR1 is SGHTA, CDR2 FQGNSA. In nucleotides, the CDR3 is TGTGCCAGCAGCCTAACCGTATTAGCAAACACCGGGGAGCTGTTTTTT. Protein product: CASSLTVLANTGELFF.

This chain uses TRBV11-2 with TRBJ1-1; D is uncertain. V lost 5 bases and J 2 bases, leaving 9 bases between the germline ends. The CDR3 spans 13 residues. CDR1 and CDR2 from the germline V gene are SGHAT and FQNNGV. CDR3: CASSVSVNTEAFF. CDR3 sequence (DNA): TGTGCCAGCAGCGTGAGTGTTAACACTGAAGCTTTCTTT.

Note on this clone: An end of the junction does not agree with germline; a read error may underlie this. The chain uses TRBV6-1 and TRBJ1-4; D is perhaps TRBD1 (5 bases). CDR1 is MNHNS, CDR2 SASEGT, per germline. CDR3 size: 14 residues. In nucleotides, the CDR3 is TGTGCCAGCAGTGAAGCGTCAGGTTCAGGGCCTACCTCGTTT. The encoded protein is CASSEASGSGPTSF.

DNA for the CDR3: TGTGCCAGTAGCCATATGACAGGGTGGGTTACCGCTGAAGCTTTCTTT. Protein: CASSHMTGWVTAEAFF. The V and J genes are TRBV19 and TRBJ1-1; TRBD1 aligns across 7 bases. The CDR3 sequence is 16 residues long. V lost 6 bases, J lost 6 bases, and 16 bases stayed unmatched. Germline lookup yields CDR1 LNHDA and CDR2 SQIVND (reference sequence).

The chain couples TRBV20-1 to TRBJ1-4, with TRBD1 as a possible D gene (6 bases). Trimming removed 3 bases at V and 7 bases at J, with 12 bases between. The CDR3 sequence is 13 residues long. Germline V gene lookup returns CDR1 DFQATT and CDR2 SNEGSKA (reference sequence). Here the CDR3 reads CSASLDSGEKLFF. The CDR3 nucleotides are TGCAGTGCTAGTCTGGACAGCGGTGAAAAACTGTTTTTT.

V and J are TRBV11-2 and TRBJ2-1; 7 bases map to TRBD2. This CDR3 has 13 amino acids. Germline CDR1 SGHAT, CDR2 FQNNGV. The V segment lost 0 bases and the J segment 8 bases; nucleotides outside the gene matches: 1. CDR3 sequence: CASSLDAGDEQFF. In nucleotides, the CDR3 is TGTGCCAGCAGCTTAGATGCGGGGGATGAGCAGTTCTTC.

The chain uses TRBV7-8 and TRBJ2-2; D uncertain. V lost 5 bases and J lost 4, with 5 bases in between. Germline CDR1 and CDR2: SGHVS and FQNEAQ. This CDR3 has 12 amino acids. The CDR3 region is CASSRSTGELFF. In nucleotides, the CDR3 is TGTGCCAGCAGCCGGAGCACCGGGGAGCTGTTTTTT. The full variable domain, rest sourced from reference TRBV7-8 and TRBJ2-2, is GAGVSQSPRYKVAKRGQDVALRCDPISGHVSLFWYQQALGQGPEFLTYFQNEAQLDKSGLPSDRFFAERPEGSVSTLKIQRTQQEDSAVYLCASSRSTGELFFGEGSRLTVL.

The genes are TRBV4-1 and TRBJ1-2; D is uncertain. V was shortened by 0 bases and J by 5 bases, with 4 bases between the two germline ends. CDR1 MGHRA and CDR2 YSYEKL come from the germline V gene. The CDR3 extends over 12 amino acids. The CDR3 region is CASSQDGYGYTF. The CDR3 DNA reads TGCGCCAGCAGCCAAGACGGGTATGGCTACACCTTC.

A few counts support this clone. The chain joins TRBV7-9 to TRBJ2-6; TRBD1 aligns across 9 bases. The junction had 3 bases not matched to a gene; V was cut back by 5 bases and J by 1 base. Germline V gives CDR1 SEHNR, CDR2 FQNEAQ (reference sequence). The CDR3 contains 16 residues. CDR3: CASSPGTGSGANVLTF. CDR3 bases: TGTGCCAGCAGCCCCGGGACAGGGTCTGGGGCCAACGTCCTGACTTTC. The full variable domain, in which reference TRBV7-9 and TRBJ2-6 provide the parts outside the CDR3, is DTGVSQNPRHKITKRGQNVTFRCDPISEHNRLYWYRQTLGQGPEFLTYFQNEAQLEKSRLLSDRFSAERPKGSFSTLEIQRTEQGDSAMYLCASSPGTGSGANVLTFGAGSRLTVL.

This clone came up a few times. The chain joins TRBV2 to TRBJ2-1; perhaps TRBD2 as D (7 bases). CDR3 length equals 17 residues. V shed 3 bases and J shed 2 bases, with 17 bases lying between them. Germline V gives CDR1 SNHLY, CDR2 FYNNEI. CDR3 sequence (DNA): TGTGCCAGCAGTGAGTCAGGCGGGGGCACTACCTACAATGAGCAGTTCTTC. Its protein product is CASSESGGGTTYNEQFF.

This chain links TRBV7-8 with TRBJ2-3; the D gene is possibly TRBD2 (5 bases). CDR1 is SGHVS, CDR2 FQNEAQ, per germline. Trimming took 5 bases from V and 5 from J, leaving 11 bases between them. This CDR3 has 13 residues. DNA for the CDR3: TGTGCCAGCAGCGGGAGCGTGGGAGATACGCAGTATTTT. It codes for CASSGSVGDTQYF.

The chain joins TRBV21-1 to TRBJ2-7; the table's D call TRBD2 went unverified against the DNA. TRBV21-1 is designated a pseudogene. The CDR3 has 17 amino acids. CDR3 sequence: CASSKVPRYRLTYEQYF. The CDR3 nucleotides read TGTGCCAGCAGCAAAGTCCCGAGGTATAGATTAACCTACGAGCAGTACTTC.

The CDR3 loop is CASSGGTGRQPQHF. The DNA for the CDR3 is TGTGCCAGCAGCGGGGGGACAGGGAGACAGCCCCAGCATTTT. This chain connects TRBV9 to TRBJ1-5; 9 bases fit TRBD1. V lost 3 bases to trimming and J lost 7 bases; unmatched junction nucleotides: 5. The CDR3 contains 14 residues. Germline V lookup: CDR1 SGDLS, CDR2 YYNGEE.

The rearrangement links TRBV2 to TRBJ2-2; possible D gene TRBD2, 6 bases. V gave up 4 bases and J gave up 7 bases, with 10 bases separating them. Germline V gene sequence: CDR1 SNHLY, CDR2 FYNNEI. The length of the CDR3 is 13 residues. CDR3: CASSGDSIGELFF. The CDR3 bases are TGTGCCAGCAGTGGGGACTCCATCGGGGAGCTGTTTTTT. Variable domain in full (rest from reference TRBV2 and TRBJ2-2): EPEVTQTPSHQVTQMGQEVILRCVPISNHLYFYWYRQILGQKVEFLVSFYNNEISEKSEIFDDQFSVERPDGSNFTLKIRSTKLEDSAMYFCASSGDSIGELFFGEGSRLTVL.

The count of this clone is one. The chain recombines TRBV12-5 with TRBJ1-2, with a tentative D call TRBD1 (6 bases). Germline assignment: CDR1 LGHNT and CDR2 FRNRAP. The CDR3 covers 14 residues. The V end lost 0 bases, the J end lost 4 bases, and 9 bases lay between the germline ends. CDR3 DNA sequence: TGTGCTAGTGGTTTGGTACAGGGAGCCTATGGCTACACCTTC. This gives the protein CASGLVQGAYGYTF.

The chain is built from TRBV5-1 and TRBJ1-1, with unresolved D. The CDR3 length is 15 residues. With 0 bases removed from V and 5 bases from J, the gap between germline ends came to 14 bases. Germline CDR1 reads SGHRS; CDR2 reads YFSETQ. This CDR3 reads CASSLGVAERTEAFF. DNA for the CDR3: TGCGCCAGCAGCTTGGGAGTGGCGGAGAGGACTGAAGCTTTCTTT.

The gene calls are TRBV12-3 or TRBV12-4 and TRBJ1-1, with TRBD1 identical over 7 bases. The CDR3 runs 12 residues. V dropped 1 base and J dropped 13; count of bases not matched to a gene: 6. The DNA for the CDR3 is TGTGCCAGCAGTTTAGGAACCGGGACAGATTTCTTT. Its protein product is CASSLGTGTDFF.